These 31 T cell receptor beta chains originate from one sample sequenced in a study of cytomegalovirus exposure and HLA in healthy donors. Vbeta (60) and Jbeta (13) primers were used in the PCR. The protocol was immunoSEQ multiplex PCR, while the TCRdb copy is restricted to in-frame clones and leaves out a portion. The data contain more than 65,000 clones, 78% of them seen just once; the ten biggest clones take up 5.5% to 7.5%. Source material: PBMCs. These receptors were obtained from a man aged 18 to 29 in good health and CMV-seropositive.

The gene calls are TRBV10-2 and TRBJ2-1, with 13 bases lining up with TRBD2. This CDR3 has 14 residues. Germline trimming cut 8 bases from V and 9 bases from J; bases unmatched to any gene: 7. Per the germline V gene, CDR1 is WSHSY and CDR2 is SAAADI. CDR3 loop: CASGPGLAGLEQFF. The DNA of the CDR3 is TGCGCCAGCGGCCCGGGACTAGCGGGACTTGAGCAGTTCTTC.

The chain couples TRBV6-6 to TRBJ2-7, with a tentative D call TRBD1 (6 bases). The CDR3 contains 11 residues. Germline V gene lookup returns CDR1 MNHNY and CDR2 SVGAGI (reference sequence). CDR3 nucleotides: TGTGCTACCACACAGGGAGCCGAGCAGTACTTC. Its translation is CATTQGAEQYF.

The genes are TRBV5-4 and TRBJ2-7; TRBD2 matches at 8 bases. The CDR3 sequence is 15 residues long. Trimming removed 4 bases from V and 2 bases from J; junction bases left unmatched: 8. Germline CDR1 is SGHNT and CDR2 is YYREEE (reference sequence). DNA of the CDR3: TGTGCCAGCAGCCACGGGGGGGCTAGGGCCTACGAGCAGTACTTC. Translating it yields CASSHGGARAYEQYF.

The chain joins TRBV5-1 to TRBJ2-7, with 8 bases fitting TRBD1. There are 14 residues in the CDR3. The germline CDR1 and CDR2 sequences are SGHRS and YFSETQ. With 0 bases clipped from V and 5 bases from J, the junction kept 4 bases outside the gene matches. CDR3 sequence reads: CASSLGQGSDEQYF. CDR3 in DNA: TGCGCCAGCAGCTTGGGACAGGGGTCCGACGAGCAGTACTTC.

The J gene is TRBJ1-1, the V gene TRBV28; D gene uncertain. The CDR3 has 14 amino acids. Germline V gene data show CDR1 as MDHEN and CDR2 as SYDVKM. The germline V and J ends were trimmed by 5 bases and 4 bases, with 14 bases remaining between them. The CDR3: CASSPPGISTEAFF. CDR3 sequence (DNA): TGTGCCAGCAGTCCCCCCGGGATTAGCACTGAAGCTTTCTTT.

V is TRBV15 and J is TRBJ2-1; TRBD2 matches at 7 bases. Germline-derived CDR1 and CDR2 are LNHNV and YYDKDF (reference sequence). V trimming: 2 bases; J trimming: 0 bases; junction bases outside the gene matches: 7. CDR3 length: 17 residues. The CDR3 protein is CATSRSTSASSYNEQFF. In nucleotides, the CDR3 is TGTGCCACCAGCAGATCCACTAGCGCAAGCTCCTACAATGAGCAGTTCTTC.

This CDR3 is CASSPPGGQPQHF. The CDR3, as DNA: TGTGCCAGCAGCCCACCCGGGGGACAGCCCCAGCATTTT. The V call is TRBV7-9, the J call TRBJ1-5; D possibly corresponds to TRBD1 (5 bases). The CDR3 totals 13 residues. Trimming shortened V by 5 bases and J by 7 bases, and 12 bases separated the two germline ends. The V gene's germline CDR1 is SEHNR and CDR2 FQNEAQ (reference sequence).

This chain links TRBV5-1 with TRBJ2-7, with TRBD2 matching 9 bases. The ends lost 4 bases at V and 2 bases at J; junction bases unmatched: 10. Germline V gives CDR1 SGHRS, CDR2 YFSETQ. The CDR3 length is 16 residues. The chain's CDR3 is CASSTALAGAPYEQYF. In DNA, the CDR3 is TGCGCCAGCAGCACAGCCTTAGCGGGAGCCCCCTACGAGCAGTACTTC.

The chain uses TRBV29-1 and TRBJ2-5; possibly TRBD2 for D (5 bases). The CDR3 is 12 amino acids. Trimming shortened V by 3 bases and J by 5 bases, and 10 bases separated the two germline ends. Germline V gene sequence: CDR1 SQVTM, CDR2 ANQGSEA. For the CDR3, the DNA is TGCAGCGTTGATCCTAGCCGCGAGACCCAGTACTTC. Residues: CSVDPSRETQYF.

This chain joins TRBV10-3 and TRBJ2-2; D perhaps matches TRBD2 (6 bases). Germline V gives CDR1 ENHRY, CDR2 SYGVKD. Deletions cut 0 bases from V and 8 bases from J, with 16 bases between. There are 16 residues in the CDR3. CDR3 region: CAISESAGSPRGELFF. The DNA for the CDR3 is TGTGCCATCAGTGAGTCCGCCGGGAGCCCTCGGGGGGAGCTGTTTTTT.

The chain carries TRBV6-1 and TRBJ2-5; a possible D gene is TRBD2 (5 bases). CDR1 and CDR2 from the germline V gene are MNHNS and SASEGT. V was cut by 4 bases and J by 5 bases, with 14 bases left in between. The CDR3 runs 14 residues. The DNA of the CDR3 is TGTGCCAGCAGTGGGCGAGGGATTTCGGAGACCCAGTACTTC. Translated, it gives CASSGRGISETQYF.

The chain recombines TRBV7-6 with TRBJ2-7; 7 bases align to TRBD2. This CDR3 spans 16 amino acids. Losses at the gene ends were 1 base for V and 0 bases for J; bases not matched to a gene: 6. Germline CDR1 reads SGHVS; CDR2 reads FNYEAQ. CDR3 loop: CASSLGMGRASYEQYF. The DNA of the CDR3 is TGTGCCAGCAGCTTAGGAATGGGGAGGGCCTCCTACGAGCAGTACTTC.

The chain is built from TRBV5-1 and TRBJ2-1, with TRBD2 matching 9 bases. The CDR3 has 15 residues. Per the germline V gene, CDR1 is SGHRS and CDR2 is YFSETQ. Trimming cost V 6 bases and J 4 bases; bases outside gene matches: 8. The CDR3 reads CASTQSTSGYNEQFF. The CDR3, as DNA: TGCGCCAGCACCCAATCGACTAGCGGATACAATGAGCAGTTCTTC.

This clone was observed a few times. The V and J genes are TRBV6-5 and TRBJ1-5; D ambiguous. This CDR3 region has 16 residues. V shed 6 bases and J shed 4 bases, with 19 bases lying between them. The germline V gene has CDR1 MNHEY and CDR2 SVGAGI. CDR3 region: CASSYDLRAGNQPQHF. The CDR3 region has the DNA TGTGCCAGCAGCTACGATTTGAGGGCGGGAAATCAGCCCCAGCATTTT.

The chain carries TRBV2 and TRBJ1-2; D not resolved. This CDR3 region has 10 residues. Trimming shortened V by 6 bases and J by 7 bases, and 6 bases separated the two germline ends. Germline-derived CDR1 and CDR2 are SNHLY and FYNNEI. CDR3 DNA sequence: TGTGCCAGCAGAACTGGTGGCTACACCTTC. The encoded protein is CASRTGGYTF.

CDR3 amino acids: CASSLMGQGNQPQHF. The CDR3 coding sequence is TGTGCCAGCAGCTTAATGGGACAGGGAAATCAGCCCCAGCATTTT. The chain is built from TRBV13 and TRBJ1-5; 9 nucleotides align to TRBD1. This CDR3 is 15 amino acids long. Germline loops: CDR1 PRHDT, CDR2 FYEKMQ (reference sequence). V was pared by 2 bases and J by 4 bases, with 3 bases of the junction left unmatched.

The chain couples TRBV6-5 to TRBJ1-1; 8 nucleotides line up with TRBD1. V shed 9 bases, J shed 4 bases, and the junction held 4 bases outside the gene matches. In germline, CDR1 is MNHEY, CDR2 SVGAGI. The CDR3 has 12 amino acids. CDR3 protein: CASATGVTEAFF. The CDR3 DNA is TGTGCCAGTGCGACAGGGGTCACTGAAGCTTTCTTT.

The gene calls are TRBV4-2 and TRBJ2-1, with D maybe TRBD2 (6 bases). The CDR3 totals 15 residues. Germline CDR1 LGHNA, CDR2 YNFKEQ. Trimming stripped 0 bases from V and 4 bases from J, with 10 bases between. CDR3 sequence: CASSQDGRGYNEQFF. CDR3 bases: TGTGCCAGCAGCCAAGATGGGCGGGGATACAATGAGCAGTTCTTC.

The rearrangement joins TRBV15 to TRBJ2-5, with D possibly being TRBD1 (7 bases). Per the germline V gene, CDR1 is LNHNV and CDR2 is YYDKDF (reference sequence). Trimming removed 8 bases from V and 2 bases from J, with 18 bases in between. CDR3 length equals 15 residues. CDR3: CATGGDRGGQETQYF. The CDR3 nucleotides are TGTGCCACCGGAGGGGACAGAGGAGGGCAAGAGACCCAGTACTTC.

This chain uses TRBV15 with TRBJ2-7; D possibly corresponds to TRBD1 (7 bases). CDR1 LNHNV and CDR2 YYDKDF come from the germline V gene (reference sequence). Trimming cost V 5 bases and J 6 bases, with 17 bases left between them. The CDR3 sequence is 14 residues long. The CDR3 reads CATSWSGTAGEQYF. CDR3 nucleotide sequence: TGTGCCACCAGCTGGTCGGGGACAGCGGGCGAGCAGTACTTC. Combining the CDR3 with reference TRBV15 and TRBJ2-7 gives the whole variable domain DAMVIQNPRYQVTQFGKPVTLSCSQTLNHNVMYWYQQKSSQAPKLLFHYYDKDFNNEADTPDNFQSRRPNTSFCFLDIRSPGLGDTAMYLCATSWSGTAGEQYFGPGTRLTVT.

The CDR3 protein is CASSLPVLTDRGEQFF. Here the CDR3 DNA reads TGTGCCAGCAGTCTCCCCGTTCTTACAGACAGAGGTGAGCAGTTCTTC. The chain employs TRBV28 and TRBJ2-1; D might be TRBD1 (5 bases). V shed 5 bases and J shed 9 bases, with 23 bases lying between them. CDR3 size: 16 residues. Germline CDR1 and CDR2: MDHEN and SYDVKM.

This chain joins TRBV5-4 and TRBJ2-1, with 12 bases matching TRBD1. The CDR3 is 18 residues long. Trimming cost V 3 bases and J 4 bases; bases outside gene matches: 11. CDR1 and CDR2 (germline): SGHNT, YYREEE (reference sequence). Here the CDR3 reads CASSSPGQGAIRYNEQFF. As DNA, the CDR3 is TGTGCCAGCAGCTCGCCGGGACAGGGGGCGATTCGGTACAATGAGCAGTTCTTC.

This clone was observed a single time. The CDR3: CASSRRLFGYQPQHF. CDR3 in DNA: TGTGCCAGCAGCCGTAGACTGTTTGGGTATCAGCCCCAGCATTTT. This sequence joins TRBV2 and TRBJ1-5; D is ambiguous. The CDR3 extends over 15 amino acids. Per the germline V gene, CDR1 is SNHLY and CDR2 is FYNNEI. V gave up 6 bases and J gave up 5 bases, with 17 bases separating them.

The gene calls are TRBV5-4 and TRBJ1-2, with D tentatively TRBD1 (5 bases). The CDR3 is 13 amino acids. The ends were cut back, 4 bases at V and 5 bases at J, with 12 bases in the middle. The germline V gene has CDR1 SGHNT and CDR2 YYREEE (reference sequence). In DNA form, the CDR3 reads TGTGCCAGCAGCGTGGCGGGGGATTATGGCTACACCTTC. Amino acid sequence: CASSVAGDYGYTF.

The rearrangement links TRBV5-1 to TRBJ1-5, with 9 nucleotides matching TRBD1. J gave up 7 bases and V 5 bases, and 7 bases lay outside the gene matches. The length of the CDR3 is 14 residues. Germline V CDR1 and CDR2: SGHRS, YFSETQ. CDR3 sequence reads: CASSYTGGEQPQHF. The CDR3 DNA reads TGCGCCAGCAGTTATACAGGGGGCGAACAGCCCCAGCATTTT.

This clone was detected a few times. The chain has TRBV13 and TRBJ1-5, with D perhaps matching TRBD1 (5 bases). The V end was cut by 8 bases, the J end by 6 bases, with 14 bases between. This CDR3 is built from 13 residues. Germline values: CDR1 PRHDT, CDR2 FYEKMQ (reference sequence). In DNA form, the CDR3 reads TGTGCCAGCGGAGAGGTGGGGGGTCAGCCCCAGCATTTT. Protein product: CASGEVGGQPQHF.

The rearrangement joins TRBV10-3 to TRBJ2-7, with 7 bases identical to TRBD1. Germline V gene data show CDR1 as ENHRY and CDR2 as SYGVKD. After removal of 5 bases from V and 0 bases from J, the junction contained 7 bases not matched to a gene. This CDR3 region has 15 residues. The CDR3 loop is CAISSPGQRSYEQYF. CDR3 sequence (DNA): TGTGCCATCAGTTCACCGGGACAGCGCTCCTACGAGCAGTACTTC.

V usage is TRBV28 and J usage is TRBJ2-7; D is unresolved. This CDR3 has 15 amino acids. The V end was cut by 3 bases, the J end by 3 bases, with 15 bases between. Germline V gene data show CDR1 as MDHEN and CDR2 as SYDVKM. This CDR3 reads CASSLASRLGYEQYF. For the CDR3, the DNA is TGTGCCAGCAGTTTGGCTTCGAGGCTAGGCTACGAGCAGTACTTC.

The chain combines TRBV28 with TRBJ2-3; D is perhaps TRBD2 (6 bases). Trimming took off 6 bases at V and 1 base at J, with 17 bases between the two ends. The CDR3 consists of 16 residues. The V gene's germline CDR1 is MDHEN and CDR2 SYDVKM. The CDR3 reads CASSTPGEARTDTQYF. The CDR3, as DNA: TGTGCCAGCAGCACCCCTGGGGAGGCCCGCACAGATACGCAGTATTTT.

This clone was detected once. The chain recombines TRBV5-6 with TRBJ2-7, with 10 bases that match TRBD1. Trimming removed 5 bases from V and 5 bases from J; junction bases left unmatched: 4. Per the germline V gene, CDR1 is SGHDT and CDR2 is YYEEEE. The CDR3 runs 13 residues. The CDR3 region has the DNA TGTGCCAGCAGGGGACAGGGGTCGGACGAGCAGTACTTC. This gives the protein CASRGQGSDEQYF.

The V call is TRBV11-2, the J call TRBJ2-1; TRBD2 matches at 9 bases. Trimming at V came to 4 bases and at J to 9 bases, leaving 13 bases not matched to a gene. CDR3 length: 16 amino acids. Germline CDR1 reads SGHAT; CDR2 reads FQNNGV. The CDR3 coding sequence is TGTGCCAGCAGCTCGCTCCTAGCGGGAATTGCGGGTGAGCAGTTCTTC. Its protein is CASSSLLAGIAGEQFF.